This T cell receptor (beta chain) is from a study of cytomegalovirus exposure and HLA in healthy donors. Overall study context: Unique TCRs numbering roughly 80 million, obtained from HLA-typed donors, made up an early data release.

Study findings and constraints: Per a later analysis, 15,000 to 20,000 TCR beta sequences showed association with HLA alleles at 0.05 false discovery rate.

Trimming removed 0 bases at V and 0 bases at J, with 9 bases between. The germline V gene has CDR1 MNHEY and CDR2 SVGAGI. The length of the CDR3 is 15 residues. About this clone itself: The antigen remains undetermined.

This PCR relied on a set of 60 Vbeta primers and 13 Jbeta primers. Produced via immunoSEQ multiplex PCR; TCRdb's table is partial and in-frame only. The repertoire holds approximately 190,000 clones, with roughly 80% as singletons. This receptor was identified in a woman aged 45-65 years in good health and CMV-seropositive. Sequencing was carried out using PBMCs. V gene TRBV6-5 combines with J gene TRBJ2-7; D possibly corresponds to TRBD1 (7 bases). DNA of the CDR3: TGTGCCAGCAGTTACTCGCGGGACAGCTCCTACGAGCAGTACTTC. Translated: CASSYSRDSSYEQYF.